Presented here are 14 T cell receptor beta chains from one specimen sequenced in a study of cytomegalovirus exposure and HLA in healthy donors. The table came from immunoSEQ multiplex PCR; TCRdb's copy has only in-frame clones and leaves some out. The sample yields about 200,000 clones, 80% to 85% seen once. The source material was PBMCs. The receptors derive from a young woman in good health and CMV-seronegative.

The CDR3 DNA sequence: TGTGCCAGCAGCGAGGGAGGAGGGACTTCGCAGTATTTT. It yields the protein CASSEGGGTSQYF. V and J are TRBV9 and TRBJ2-3; weak D call: TRBD2 (6 bases). Germline V gene data show CDR1 as SGDLS and CDR2 as YYNGEE. V gave up 3 bases and J gave up 10 bases, with 15 bases separating them. The CDR3 is made up of 13 amino acids.

The V call is TRBV29-1, the J call TRBJ2-1; the match to TRBD2 covers 9 bases. This CDR3 has 12 amino acids. Germline CDR1 is SQVTM and CDR2 is ANQGSEA. The V gene end was trimmed by 7 bases and the J gene end by 9 bases; junction bases not matched to a gene: 7. This CDR3 reads CSAPLAGFEQFF. The CDR3 DNA reads as TGCAGCGCCCCTCTAGCGGGGTTTGAGCAGTTCTTC.

The V gene is TRBV9, the J gene TRBJ2-7; D ambiguous. Germline lookup yields CDR1 SGDLS and CDR2 YYNGEE. The CDR3 covers 15 residues. Trimming removed 0 bases from V and 0 bases from J, with 10 bases in between. CDR3 DNA: TGTGCCAGCAGCGTAGGTGTCAGTATCTCCTACGAGCAGTACTTC. Protein: CASSVGVSISYEQYF.

V gene TRBV6-1 combines with J gene TRBJ1-4, with 9 bases lining up with TRBD1. The CDR3 extends over 15 amino acids. Germline values: CDR1 MNHNS, CDR2 SASEGT. Trimming took 4 bases from V and 8 from J; bases not matched to a gene: 8. The CDR3 DNA reads TGTGCCAGCAGTGTAAGACAGGGGGAGGCAGAAAAACTGTTTTTT. Translation: CASSVRQGEAEKLFF.

This clone was detected once. The rearrangement links TRBV19 to TRBJ2-6; 9 nucleotides align to TRBD2. Germline V gene sequence: CDR1 LNHDA, CDR2 SQIVND (reference sequence). This CDR3 has 16 amino acids. The V and J ends lost 7 bases and 7 bases, in that order; junction bases with no gene match: 11. For the CDR3, the DNA is TGTGCCAGTACGGCTAGCGGGACAAGACAAGCCAACGTCCTGACTTTC. It codes for CASTASGTRQANVLTF. Drawing the rest from reference TRBV19 and TRBJ2-6, the complete variable domain is DGGITQSPKYLFRKEGQNVTLSCEQNLNHDAMYWYRQDPGQGLRLIYYSQIVNDFQKGDIAEGYSVSREKKESFPLTVTSAQKNPTAFYLCASTASGTRQANVLTFGAGSRLTVL.

This clone was seen more than once but under ten times. The V gene is TRBV28, the J gene TRBJ2-7; a possible D gene is TRBD1 (6 bases). Germline CDR1 and CDR2: MDHEN and SYDVKM. The CDR3 covers 12 residues. V was pared by 6 bases and J by 7 bases, with 13 bases between. In DNA form, the CDR3 reads TGTGCCAGCAGACGGGACATTAGGGAGCAGTACTTC. As protein: CASRRDIREQYF.

The rearrangement joins TRBV2 to TRBJ1-2; no firm D call. Trimming removed 7 bases at V and 2 bases at J, with 14 bases between. This CDR3 is built from 14 residues. From germline, CDR1 is SNHLY and CDR2 FYNNEI. The CDR3 is CASTRSGNNYGYTF. The CDR3 bases are TGTGCCAGCACCCGAAGCGGGAACAACTATGGCTACACCTTC.

The chain has TRBV6-5 and TRBJ1-1, with D perhaps matching TRBD1 (6 bases). The V end was cut by 0 bases, the J end by 2 bases, with 13 bases between. This CDR3 comprises 16 residues. Looked up from germline, CDR1 is MNHEY and CDR2 is SVGAGI. In nucleotides, the CDR3 is TGTGCCAGCAGTTACTCGATTCCGGGACATAACACTGAAGCTTTCTTT. Its translation is CASSYSIPGHNTEAFF.

The chain combines TRBV6-1 with TRBJ1-1; 9 bases agree with TRBD1. V lost 5 bases to trimming and J lost 12 bases; unmatched junction nucleotides: 7. The CDR3 sequence is 12 residues long. The germline CDR1 and CDR2 sequences are MNHNS and SASEGT. CDR3 sequence: CASSPGQGVTFF. In DNA, the CDR3 is TGTGCCAGCAGTCCGGGACAGGGCGTAACTTTCTTT.

In its sample, this clone was seen once. This chain joins TRBV4-1 and TRBJ1-1, with no clear D. Trimming removed 1 base at V and 4 bases at J, with 19 bases between. The CDR3 sequence is 17 residues long. CDR1 and CDR2 (germline): MGHRA, YSYEKL. DNA of the CDR3: TGCGCCAGCAGCCAAGCAGGTACGGGGATTCGTACCACTGAAGCTTTCTTT. Translation: CASSQAGTGIRTTEAFF.

The chain links TRBV7-9 to TRBJ1-3; the D gene is possibly TRBD1 (5 bases). With 2 bases removed from V and 4 bases from J, the gap between germline ends came to 12 bases. The germline V gene has CDR1 SEHNR and CDR2 FQNEAQ (reference sequence). The CDR3 sequence is 15 residues long. As DNA, the CDR3 is TGTGCCAGCAGCTTACTCACCAGGGCGGGAAACACCATATATTTT. It codes for CASSLLTRAGNTIYF.

The chain recombines TRBV2 with TRBJ1-1; 7 nucleotides match TRBD1. Germline lookup yields CDR1 SNHLY and CDR2 FYNNEI. The length of the CDR3 is 15 residues. Trimming cost V 2 bases and J 10 bases; bases outside gene matches: 13. The CDR3 loop is CASSETFPGQGGAFF. In DNA, the CDR3 is TGTGCCAGCAGTGAAACCTTCCCCGGGCAGGGGGGAGCTTTCTTT.

This clone was counted only a few times. V gene TRBV5-1 combines with J gene TRBJ1-1; D not resolved. The ends were cut back, 5 bases at V and 11 bases at J, with 19 bases in the middle. The V gene's germline CDR1 is SGHRS and CDR2 YFSETQ. There are 13 residues in the CDR3. As DNA, the CDR3 is TGCGCCAGCAGATATGCTAACCGGGAACGGGCTTTCTTT. As protein: CASRYANRERAFF.

V usage is TRBV7-6 and J usage is TRBJ1-1; 7 nucleotides align to TRBD1. Germline V CDR1 and CDR2: SGHVS, FNYEAQ. V shed 5 bases, J shed 6 bases, and the junction held 6 bases outside the gene matches. The CDR3 has 13 residues. In nucleotides, the CDR3 is TGTGCCAGCAGCCCGCAGGGGGGTCCTGAAGCTTTCTTT. This encodes CASSPQGGPEAFF.